This TCR beta chain was captured in a study of T cell responses to AZD1222 COVID-19 vaccine. The CDR3 spans 15 residues. V gave up 6 bases and J gave up 3 bases; unmatched junction bases: 11. Germline V gene sequence: CDR1 SQVTM, CDR2 ANQGSEA. Whether given at about 4 or about 12 weeks, second doses were pooled. Produced via immunoSEQ multiplex PCR; TCRdb's table is partial and in-frame only. The sample contains 110,000 to 150,000 clones, 92% of which appear only once. The sequence was collected from an adult who received the AZD1222 COVID-19 vaccine. The V and J genes are TRBV29-1 and TRBJ2-1, with 7 bases fitting TRBD2. The specimen comprised peripheral blood, sampled 28 days after the second AZD1222 dose. The CDR3 loop is CSVRGDHKLYNEQFF. CDR3 nucleotide sequence: TGCAGCGTACGGGGGGATCATAAGCTCTACAATGAGCAGTTCTTC.